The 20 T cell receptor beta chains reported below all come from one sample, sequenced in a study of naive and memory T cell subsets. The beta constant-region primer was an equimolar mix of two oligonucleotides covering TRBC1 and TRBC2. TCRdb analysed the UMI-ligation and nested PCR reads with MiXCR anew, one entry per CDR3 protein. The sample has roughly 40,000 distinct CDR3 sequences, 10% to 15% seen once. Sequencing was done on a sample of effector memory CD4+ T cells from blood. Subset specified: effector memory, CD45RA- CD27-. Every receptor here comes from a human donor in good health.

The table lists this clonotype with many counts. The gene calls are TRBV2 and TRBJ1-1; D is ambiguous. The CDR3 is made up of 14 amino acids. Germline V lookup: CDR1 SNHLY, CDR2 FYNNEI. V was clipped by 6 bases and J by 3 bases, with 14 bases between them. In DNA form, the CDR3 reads TGTGCCAGCAGATACACCGGGAGCCACACTGAAGCTTTCTTT. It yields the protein CASRYTGSHTEAFF.

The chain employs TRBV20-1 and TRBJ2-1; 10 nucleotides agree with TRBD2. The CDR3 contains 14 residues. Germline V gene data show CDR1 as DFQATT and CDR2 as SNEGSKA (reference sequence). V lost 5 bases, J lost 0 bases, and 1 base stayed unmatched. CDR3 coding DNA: TGCAGTGCTTCTAGCGGGAGCTCCTACAATGAGCAGTTCTTC. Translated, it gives CSASSGSSYNEQFF.

In DNA, the CDR3 is TGTGCCAGCAGCTACTCGGGGGGGCTAGGAGGCTACACCTTC. Amino acid sequence: CASSYSGGLGGYTF. The chain carries TRBV11-2 and TRBJ1-2, with D perhaps TRBD1 (6 bases). CDR1 and CDR2 from the germline V gene are SGHAT and FQNNGV. With 4 bases removed from V and 8 bases from J, the gap between germline ends came to 17 bases. CDR3 length: 14 residues.

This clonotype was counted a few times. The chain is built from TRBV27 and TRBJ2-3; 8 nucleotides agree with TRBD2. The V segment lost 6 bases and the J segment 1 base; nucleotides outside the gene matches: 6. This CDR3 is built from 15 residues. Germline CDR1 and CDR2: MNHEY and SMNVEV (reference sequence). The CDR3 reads CASRLPGLGTDTQYF. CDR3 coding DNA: TGTGCCAGCAGGCTACCGGGACTAGGCACAGATACGCAGTATTTT.

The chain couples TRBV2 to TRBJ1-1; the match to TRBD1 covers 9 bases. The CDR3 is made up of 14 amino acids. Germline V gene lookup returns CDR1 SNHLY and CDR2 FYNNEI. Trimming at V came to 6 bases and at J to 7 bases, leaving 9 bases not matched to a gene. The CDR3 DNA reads TGTGCCAGCAGAGGACAGGGGTCCCGGGGTGAAGCTTTCTTT. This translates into CASRGQGSRGEAFF.

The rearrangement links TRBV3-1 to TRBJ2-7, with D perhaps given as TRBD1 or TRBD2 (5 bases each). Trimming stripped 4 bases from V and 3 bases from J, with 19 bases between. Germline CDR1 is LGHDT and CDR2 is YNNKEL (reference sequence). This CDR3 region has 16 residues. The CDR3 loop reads CASSPYPGRQLYEQYF. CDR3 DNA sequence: TGTGCCAGCAGCCCTTACCCGGGACGCCAACTCTACGAGCAGTACTTC.

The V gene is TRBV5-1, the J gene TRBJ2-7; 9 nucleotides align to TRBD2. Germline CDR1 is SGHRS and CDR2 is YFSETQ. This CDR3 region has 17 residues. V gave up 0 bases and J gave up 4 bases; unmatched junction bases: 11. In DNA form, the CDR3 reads TGCGCCAGCAGCTTGGCCGGGCCTAGCGGGATCATATACGAGCAGTACTTC. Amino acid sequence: CASSLAGPSGIIYEQYF. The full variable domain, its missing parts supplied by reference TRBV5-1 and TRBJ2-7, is KAGVTQTPRYLIKTRGQQVTLSCSPISGHRSVSWYQQTPGQGLQFLFEYFSETQRNKGNFPGRFSGRQFSNSRSEMNVSTLELGDSALYLCASSLAGPSGIIYEQYFGPGTRLTVT.

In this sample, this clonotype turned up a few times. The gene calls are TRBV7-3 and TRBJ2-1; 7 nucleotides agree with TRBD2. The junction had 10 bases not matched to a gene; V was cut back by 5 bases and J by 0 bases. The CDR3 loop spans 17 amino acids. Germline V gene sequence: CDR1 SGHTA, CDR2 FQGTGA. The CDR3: CASSPPSGVSSYNEQFF. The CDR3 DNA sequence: TGTGCCAGCAGCCCCCCTAGCGGAGTCAGCTCCTACAATGAGCAGTTCTTC.

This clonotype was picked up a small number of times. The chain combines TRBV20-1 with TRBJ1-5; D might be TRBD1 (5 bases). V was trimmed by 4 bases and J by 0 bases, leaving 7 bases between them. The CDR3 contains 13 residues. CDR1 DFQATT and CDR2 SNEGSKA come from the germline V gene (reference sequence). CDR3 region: CSAMTVSNQPQHF. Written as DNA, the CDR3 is TGCAGTGCTATGACAGTTAGCAATCAGCCCCAGCATTTT.

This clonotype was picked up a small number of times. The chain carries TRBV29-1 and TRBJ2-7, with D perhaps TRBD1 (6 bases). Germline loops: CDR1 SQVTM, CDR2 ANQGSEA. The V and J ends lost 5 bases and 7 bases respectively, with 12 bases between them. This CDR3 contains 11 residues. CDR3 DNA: TGCAGCGTTACAGGGTTTCAGGAGCAGTACTTC. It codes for CSVTGFQEQYF.

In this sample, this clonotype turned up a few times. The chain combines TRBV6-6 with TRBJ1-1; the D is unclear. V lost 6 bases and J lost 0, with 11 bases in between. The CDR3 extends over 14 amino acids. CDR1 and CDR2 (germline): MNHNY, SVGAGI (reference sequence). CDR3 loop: CASSQSGLNTEAFF. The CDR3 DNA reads TGTGCCAGCAGCCAAAGCGGACTGAACACTGAAGCTTTCTTT.

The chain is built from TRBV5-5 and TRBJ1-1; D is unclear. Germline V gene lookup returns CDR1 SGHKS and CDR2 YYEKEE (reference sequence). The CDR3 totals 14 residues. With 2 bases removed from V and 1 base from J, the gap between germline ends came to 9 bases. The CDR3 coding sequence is TGTGCCAGCAGCTTCTACAAACCGAACACTGAAGCTTTCTTT. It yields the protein CASSFYKPNTEAFF. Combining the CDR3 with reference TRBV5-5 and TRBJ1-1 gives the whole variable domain DAGVTQSPTHLIKTRGQQVTLRCSPISGHKSVSWYQQVLGQGPQFIFQYYEKEERGRGNFPDRFSARQFPNYSSELNVNALLLGDSALYLCASSFYKPNTEAFFGQGTRLTVV.

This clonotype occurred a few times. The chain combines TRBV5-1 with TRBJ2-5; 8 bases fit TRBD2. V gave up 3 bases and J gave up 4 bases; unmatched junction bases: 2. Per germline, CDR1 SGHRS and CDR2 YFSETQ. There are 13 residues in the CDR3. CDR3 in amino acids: CASSWAGGETQYF. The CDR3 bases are TGCGCCAGCAGCTGGGCGGGGGGAGAGACCCAGTACTTC.

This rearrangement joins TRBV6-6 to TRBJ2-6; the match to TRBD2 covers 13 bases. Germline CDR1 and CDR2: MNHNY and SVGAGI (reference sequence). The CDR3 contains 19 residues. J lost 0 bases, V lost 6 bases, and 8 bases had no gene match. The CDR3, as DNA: TGTGCCAGCAGGGACCCCCGACTAGCGGGAGGCTCTGGGGCCAACGTCCTGACTTTC. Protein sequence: CASRDPRLAGGSGANVLTF.

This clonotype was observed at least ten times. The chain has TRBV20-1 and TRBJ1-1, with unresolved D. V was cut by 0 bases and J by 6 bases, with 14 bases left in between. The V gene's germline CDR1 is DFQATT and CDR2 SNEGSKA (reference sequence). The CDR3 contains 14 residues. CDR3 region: CSARDAGLPAEAFF. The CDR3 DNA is TGCAGTGCTAGAGATGCAGGTTTACCGGCTGAAGCTTTCTTT.

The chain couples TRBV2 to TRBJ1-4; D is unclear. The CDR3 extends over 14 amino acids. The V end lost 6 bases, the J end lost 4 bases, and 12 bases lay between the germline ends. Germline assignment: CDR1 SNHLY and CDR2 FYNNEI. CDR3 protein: CASSRTDINEKLFF. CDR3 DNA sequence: TGTGCCAGCAGCCGGACGGATATTAATGAAAAACTGTTTTTT.

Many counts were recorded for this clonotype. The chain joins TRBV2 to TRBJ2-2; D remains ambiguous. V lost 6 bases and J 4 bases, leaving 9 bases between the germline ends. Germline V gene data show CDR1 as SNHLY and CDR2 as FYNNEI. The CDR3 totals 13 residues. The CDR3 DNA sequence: TGTGCCAGCAGGTTGTTTCGCACCGGGGAGCTGTTTTTT. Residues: CASRLFRTGELFF.

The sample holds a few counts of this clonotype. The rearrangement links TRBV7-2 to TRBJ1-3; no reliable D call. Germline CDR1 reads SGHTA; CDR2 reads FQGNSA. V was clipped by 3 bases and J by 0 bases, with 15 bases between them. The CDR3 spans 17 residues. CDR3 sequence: CASSLTGTPISGNTIYF. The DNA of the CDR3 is TGTGCCAGCAGCTTGACCGGTACTCCTATCTCTGGAAACACCATATATTTT.

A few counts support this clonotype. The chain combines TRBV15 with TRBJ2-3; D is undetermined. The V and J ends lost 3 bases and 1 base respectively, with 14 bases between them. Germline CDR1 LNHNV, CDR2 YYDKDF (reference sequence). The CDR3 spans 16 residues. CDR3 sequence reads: CATSSPATLGTDTQYF. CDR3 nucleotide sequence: TGTGCCACCAGCAGCCCGGCCACTCTCGGCACAGATACGCAGTATTTT.

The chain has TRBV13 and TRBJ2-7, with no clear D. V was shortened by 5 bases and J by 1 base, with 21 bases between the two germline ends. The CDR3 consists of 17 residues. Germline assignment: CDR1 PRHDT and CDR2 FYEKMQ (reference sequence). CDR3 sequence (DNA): TGTGCCAGCAGCCTACAGTCGTCGGCGGCCGTATCCTACGAGCAGTACTTC. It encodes CASSLQSSAAVSYEQYF.